Each of the 20 T cell receptor beta chains below was sequenced from the same sample in a study of cytomegalovirus exposure and HLA in healthy donors. The PCR made use of 60 Vbeta and 13 Jbeta primers. Assay used: immunoSEQ multiplex PCR; TCRdb lists only in-frame clones, some missing. Here the sample spans approximately 150,000 clones, 70% to 85% being singletons. The specimen sequenced was PBMCs. These receptors all come from a woman in her sixties or seventies in good health and CMV-seropositive.

This clone has only a few counts. This sequence joins TRBV30 and TRBJ1-1; the D is unclear. Trimming cost V 0 bases and J 11 bases, with 10 bases left between them. The CDR3 sequence is 11 residues long. CDR1 and CDR2 (germline): GTSNPN, SVGIG (reference sequence). The CDR3, as DNA: TGTGCCTGGAGTGTACTGGAGGCTGCTTTCTTT. Translating it yields CAWSVLEAAFF.

This clone came up once. This chain links TRBV5-1 with TRBJ2-1; D perhaps matches TRBD2 (6 bases). CDR1 and CDR2 from the germline V gene are SGHRS and YFSETQ. Deletions cut 1 base from V and 2 bases from J, with 7 bases between. CDR3 length: 14 residues. As DNA, the CDR3 is TGCGCCAGCAGCTTGAGGACTACCTACAATGAGCAGTTCTTC. Translation: CASSLRTTYNEQFF.

The chain is built from TRBV5-4 and TRBJ2-5, with D hard to call. V was shortened by 0 bases and J by 0 bases, with 3 bases between the two germline ends. The germline CDR1 and CDR2 sequences are SGHNT and YYREEE (reference sequence). This CDR3 comprises 13 residues. The CDR3 spells CASSLDNQETQYF. The DNA of the CDR3 is TGTGCCAGCAGCTTGGACAACCAAGAGACCCAGTACTTC.

Remarks on this clone: The germline gene is not matched at one end of the junction; a read error may be the cause. The chain is built from TRBV7-7 and TRBJ2-7; 8 bases fit TRBD2. The CDR3 covers 15 residues. From germline, CDR1 is SSHAT and CDR2 FNYEAQ (reference sequence). In nucleotides, the CDR3 is TGTGCTAGCAGCCCGGGAGGGACTCTCTCCTACGAGCAGTACTTC. Amino acids: CASSPGGTLSYEQYF.

This chain's CDR3 is CASSLNKGAHTFDTQYF. CDR3 in DNA: TGTGCCAGCAGTTTGAATAAGGGGGCCCATACGTTTGATACGCAGTATTTT. The V and J genes are TRBV28 and TRBJ2-3, with 7 bases that match TRBD1. CDR3 length: 17 amino acids. Germline V gene sequence: CDR1 MDHEN, CDR2 SYDVKM. The trim removed 3 bases at V and 6 bases at J, leaving 15 bases unmatched.

The table lists this clone with a count of one. This chain joins TRBV25-1 and TRBJ2-7, with 7 bases fitting TRBD2. The CDR3 is made up of 12 amino acids. After removal of 11 bases from V and 6 bases from J, the junction contained 10 bases not matched to a gene. Germline loops: CDR1 MGHDK, CDR2 SYGVNS. The CDR3 DNA follows: TGTGCCGGCACCCTGGGGAGGGGCGAGCAGTACTTC. It specifies CAGTLGRGEQYF.

The chain uses TRBV7-2 and TRBJ2-7; TRBD2 matches at 10 bases. CDR1 is SGHTA, CDR2 FQGNSA, per germline. The CDR3 spans 16 residues. V lost 1 base to trimming and J lost 9 bases; unmatched junction nucleotides: 12. CDR3 region: CASSLERSSGGRGQYF. Here the CDR3 DNA reads TGTGCCAGCAGCTTAGAACGATCTAGCGGGGGCAGGGGGCAGTACTTC.

The J gene is TRBJ2-1, the V gene TRBV6-1, with D possibly being TRBD2 (6 bases). CDR3 length: 13 residues. Trimming left V 6 bases short and J 2 bases short, with 8 bases between. Germline V gene lookup returns CDR1 MNHNS and CDR2 SASEGT. This chain's CDR3 is CASRAGTYNEQFF. For the CDR3, the DNA is TGTGCCAGCAGGGCGGGAACCTACAATGAGCAGTTCTTC.

The chain is built from TRBV9 and TRBJ1-3; 7 bases match TRBD1. The V and J ends lost 0 bases and 2 bases, in that order; junction bases with no gene match: 5. This CDR3 is built from 16 residues. The germline V gene encodes CDR1 SGDLS and CDR2 YYNGEE. The CDR3 protein is CASSVDLTGTGNTIYF. CDR3 nucleotides: TGTGCCAGCAGCGTAGATCTGACAGGGACTGGAAACACCATATATTTT.

V gene TRBV4-3 combines with J gene TRBJ2-3; 7 bases are a match to TRBD2. CDR3 length equals 12 residues. Germline V gives CDR1 LGHNA, CDR2 YSLEER. Trimming took 8 bases from V and 6 from J; bases not matched to a gene: 5. CDR3: CASRGSMDTQYF. The CDR3 DNA sequence: TGCGCCAGCCGCGGGAGCATGGATACGCAGTATTTT.

This chain connects TRBV5-1 to TRBJ2-5; perhaps TRBD2 as D (5 bases). Germline lookup yields CDR1 SGHRS and CDR2 YFSETQ. The V end lost 4 bases, the J end lost 5 bases, and 9 bases lay between the germline ends. The CDR3 has 12 amino acids. CDR3 sequence: CASSPERETQYF. DNA of the CDR3: TGCGCCAGCAGCCCCGAGCGGGAGACCCAGTACTTC.

The rearrangement joins TRBV7-2 to TRBJ1-5, with D possibly TRBD1 on 5 matching bases. CDR1 is SGHTA and CDR2 is FQGNSA in the germline V gene. CDR3 length equals 14 residues. V lost 1 base to trimming and J lost 6 bases, with 10 bases between them. Here the CDR3 reads CASSLEGVFQPQHF. CDR3 DNA sequence: TGTGCCAGCAGCTTAGAAGGGGTCTTTCAGCCCCAGCATTTT.

The table lists this clone with a few counts. The gene calls are TRBV6-1 and TRBJ1-3; 9 nucleotides agree with TRBD1. V lost 5 bases, J lost 3 bases, and 5 bases stayed unmatched. The CDR3 spans 15 residues. The V gene's germline CDR1 is MNHNS and CDR2 SASEGT. CDR3 sequence (DNA): TGTGCCAGCAGTTCTACAGGGGGCAGTGGAAACACCATATATTTT. Residues: CASSSTGGSGNTIYF.

The chain employs TRBV7-2 and TRBJ2-5, with 10 bases matching TRBD2. CDR1 SGHTA and CDR2 FQGNSA come from the germline V gene. V shed 2 bases and J 5 bases; nucleotides not matched to a gene: 11. This CDR3 region has 17 residues. The CDR3: CASSLTGSGRPEETQYF. CDR3 coding DNA: TGTGCCAGCAGCTTAACGGGTAGCGGGAGGCCGGAGGAGACCCAGTACTTC.

V gene TRBV6-5 combines with J gene TRBJ1-1, with D maybe TRBD1 (5 bases). The CDR3 runs 13 residues. V was cut by 5 bases and J by 5 bases, with 12 bases left in between. Germline V CDR1 and CDR2: MNHEY, SVGAGI. DNA of the CDR3: TGTGCCAGCAGTGGGGCGGGAGGGACTGAAGCTTTCTTT. Translating it yields CASSGAGGTEAFF.

The DNA for the CDR3 is TGCGCCAGCAGCCAAGTGTTGACTAGCAAGTACGAGCAGTACTTC. As protein: CASSQVLTSKYEQYF. The chain combines TRBV4-3 with TRBJ2-7; 7 bases fit TRBD2. This CDR3 comprises 15 residues. Losses at the gene ends were 1 base for V and 4 bases for J; bases not matched to a gene: 7. CDR1 and CDR2 (germline): LGHNA, YSLEER.

The CDR3 loop reads CASSRASGANVLTF. The CDR3 nucleotides read TGTGCCAGCAGCAGGGCTTCTGGGGCCAACGTCCTGACTTTC. The genes are TRBV25-1 and TRBJ2-6, with D tentatively TRBD1 (5 bases). Looked up from germline, CDR1 is MGHDK and CDR2 is SYGVNS. Between the trimmed V and J ends, which lost 6 bases and 1 base, there was a span of 7 bases. This CDR3 spans 14 amino acids.

This chain joins TRBV19 and TRBJ2-7; 10 nucleotides align to TRBD1. Germline loops: CDR1 LNHDA, CDR2 SQIVND (reference sequence). V lost 5 bases and J lost 1; bases outside the gene matches: 11. The CDR3 is 17 amino acids. The CDR3 sequence is CASSAGPGQGTSYEQYF. In DNA form, the CDR3 reads TGTGCCAGTAGTGCGGGCCCGGGACAGGGGACATCCTACGAGCAGTACTTC. The variable domain in full, completed from reference TRBV19 and TRBJ2-7, reads DGGITQSPKYLFRKEGQNVTLSCEQNLNHDAMYWYRQDPGQGLRLIYYSQIVNDFQKGDIAEGYSVSREKKESFPLTVTSAQKNPTAFYLCASSAGPGQGTSYEQYFGPGTRLTVT.

This chain uses TRBV28 with TRBJ2-7; 7 positions agree with TRBD2. The length of the CDR3 is 14 residues. V dropped 2 bases and J dropped 5; count of bases not matched to a gene: 6. The germline gives CDR1 MDHEN, CDR2 SYDVKM. CDR3 sequence reads: CASSLRGAGDEQYF. The CDR3, as DNA: TGTGCCAGCAGTTTACGAGGGGCGGGAGACGAGCAGTACTTC.

The V gene is TRBV6-6, the J gene TRBJ1-5; D gene unclear. V was pared by 6 bases and J by 6 bases, with 15 bases between. In germline, CDR1 is MNHNY, CDR2 SVGAGI (reference sequence). CDR3 length equals 14 residues. CDR3 DNA: TGTGCCAGCAGATCACTGGCGGGGTCTCAGCCCCAGCATTTT. This gives the protein CASRSLAGSQPQHF.